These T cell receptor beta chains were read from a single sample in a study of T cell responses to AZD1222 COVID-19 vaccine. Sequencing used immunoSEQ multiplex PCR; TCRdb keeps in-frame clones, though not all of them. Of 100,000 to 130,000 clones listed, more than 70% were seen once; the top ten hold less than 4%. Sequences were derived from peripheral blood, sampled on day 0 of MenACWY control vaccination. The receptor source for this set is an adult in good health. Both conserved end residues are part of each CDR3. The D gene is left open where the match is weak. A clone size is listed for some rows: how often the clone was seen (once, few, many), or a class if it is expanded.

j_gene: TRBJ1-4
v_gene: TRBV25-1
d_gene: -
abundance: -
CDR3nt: TGTGCCAGCAGTGATTGGACGGTAGACGTGGAAAAACTGTTTTTT
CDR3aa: CASSDWTVDVEKLFF

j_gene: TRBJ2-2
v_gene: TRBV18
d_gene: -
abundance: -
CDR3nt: TGTGCCAGCTCACCGTCGACCAACACCGGGGAGCTGTTTTTT
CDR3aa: CASSPSTNTGELFF

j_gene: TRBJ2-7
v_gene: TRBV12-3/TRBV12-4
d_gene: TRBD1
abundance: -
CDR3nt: TGTGCCAGCGGGTTGGGACAGACCTACGAGCAGTACTTC
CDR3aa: CASGLGQTYEQYF

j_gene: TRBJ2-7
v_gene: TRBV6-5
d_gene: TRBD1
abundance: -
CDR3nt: TGTGCCAGCAGGTCTTGGGGACAGGGTTCCTACGAGCAGTACTTC
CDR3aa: CASRSWGQGSYEQYF

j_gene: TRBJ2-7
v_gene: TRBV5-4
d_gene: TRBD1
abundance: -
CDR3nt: TGTGCCAGCAGCTCCCCCGGGACAGCCGAACAGCAGTACTTC
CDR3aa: CASSSPGTAEQQYF

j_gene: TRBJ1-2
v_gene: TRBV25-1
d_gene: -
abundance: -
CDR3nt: TGTGCCAGCAGTGAAGGGGTCGGCTACACCTTC
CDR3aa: CASSEGVGYTF

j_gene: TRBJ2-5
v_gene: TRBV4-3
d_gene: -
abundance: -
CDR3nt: TGCGCCAGCAGCCCCGGAGGAGCCCCAGGGGAGACCCAGTACTTC
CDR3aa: CASSPGGAPGETQYF

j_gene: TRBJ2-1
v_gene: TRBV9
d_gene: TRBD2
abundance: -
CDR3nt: TGTGCCAGCAGCGCCGCCGGGACTAGCCTTGGTGAGCAGTTCTTC
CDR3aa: CASSAAGTSLGEQFF

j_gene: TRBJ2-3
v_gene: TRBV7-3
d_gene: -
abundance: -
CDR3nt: TGTGCCAGCAGCTCCCCCGGGGCAGATACGCAGTATTTT
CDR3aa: CASSSPGADTQYF

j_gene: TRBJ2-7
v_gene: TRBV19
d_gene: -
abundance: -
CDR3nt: TGTGCCAGTAGTAATTTGGGACAAAACACCTACGAGCAGTACTTC
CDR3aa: CASSNLGQNTYEQYF

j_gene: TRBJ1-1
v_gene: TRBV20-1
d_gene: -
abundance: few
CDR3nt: TGCAGTGCTGAACTGAACACTGAAGCTTTCTTT
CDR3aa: CSAELNTEAFF

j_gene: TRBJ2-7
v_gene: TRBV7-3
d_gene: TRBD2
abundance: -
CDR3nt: TGTGCCAGCAGCTTAATGACTAGCGGGGGGTGCCCCCCTCACGAGCAGTACTTC
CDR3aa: CASSLMTSGGCPPHEQYF

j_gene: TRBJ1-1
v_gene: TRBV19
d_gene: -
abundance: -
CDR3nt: TGTGCCAGTATCCGGGGGGGACTCGCGAACACTGAAGCTTTCTTT
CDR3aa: CASIRGGLANTEAFF

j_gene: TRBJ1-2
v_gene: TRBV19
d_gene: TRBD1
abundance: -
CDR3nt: TGTGCCAGTAGTGCCAGCGGGACAGGGGGGAAATATGGCTACACCTTC
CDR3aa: CASSASGTGGKYGYTF

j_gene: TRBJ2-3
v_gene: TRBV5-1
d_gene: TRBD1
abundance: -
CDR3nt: TGCGCCAGCAGCTGGACAGGGGATTTCACAGATACGCAGTATTTT
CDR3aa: CASSWTGDFTDTQYF

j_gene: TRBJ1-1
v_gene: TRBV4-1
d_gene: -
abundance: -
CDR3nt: TGCGCCAGCAGCTTAGACAAGTTTGGTAGTGTAGACACTGAAGCTTTCTTT
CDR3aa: CASSLDKFGSVDTEAFF

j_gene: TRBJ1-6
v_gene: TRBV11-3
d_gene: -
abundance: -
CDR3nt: TGTGCCAGCAGCTTGCCTCAGGGATCCTATAATTCACCCCTCCACTTT
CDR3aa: CASSLPQGSYNSPLHF

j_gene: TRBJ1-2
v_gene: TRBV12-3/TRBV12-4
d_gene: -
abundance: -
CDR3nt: TGTGCCAGCAGTTTACAAAGGGGTATTTGCACCTTC
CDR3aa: CASSLQRGICTF

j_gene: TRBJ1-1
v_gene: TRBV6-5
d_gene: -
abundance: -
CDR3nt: TGTGCCAGCAGAACAAGGGATAACACTGAAGCTTTCTTT
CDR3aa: CASRTRDNTEAFF

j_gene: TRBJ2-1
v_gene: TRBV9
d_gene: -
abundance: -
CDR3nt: TGTGCCAGCAGCGTAGGGGCAGGGACCTACAATGAGCAGTTCTTC
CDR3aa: CASSVGAGTYNEQFF

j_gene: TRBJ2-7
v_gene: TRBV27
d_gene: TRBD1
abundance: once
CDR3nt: TGTGCCAGCAGACCAAGACAGGGGGCCTACGAGCAGTACTTC
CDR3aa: CASRPRQGAYEQYF

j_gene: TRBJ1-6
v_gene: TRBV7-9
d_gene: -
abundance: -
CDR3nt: TGTGCCAGCAGCTTTTCGGGCCTCTATAATTCACCCCTCCACTTT
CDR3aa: CASSFSGLYNSPLHF

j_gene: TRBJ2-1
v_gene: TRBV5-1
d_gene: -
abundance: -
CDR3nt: TGCGCCAGCAGCTCCTACAATGAGCAGTTCTTC
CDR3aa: CASSSYNEQFF

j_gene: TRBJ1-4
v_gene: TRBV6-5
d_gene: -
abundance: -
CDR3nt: TGTGCCAGCAACCCCAGGGGAAATGCTAATGAAAAACTGTTTTTT
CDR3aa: CASNPRGNANEKLFF

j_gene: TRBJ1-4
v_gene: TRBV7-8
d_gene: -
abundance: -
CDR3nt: TGTGCCAGCAGCTTAGGGGGGGGAGAAAAACTGTTTTTT
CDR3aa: CASSLGGGEKLFF

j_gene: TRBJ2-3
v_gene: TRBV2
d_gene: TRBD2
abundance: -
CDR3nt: TGTGCCAGCAGTTATAGCGGGGAAACGCAGTATTTT
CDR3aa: CASSYSGETQYF

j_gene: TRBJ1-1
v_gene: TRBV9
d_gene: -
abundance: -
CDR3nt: TGTGCCAGCAGCGACCGAAGGGGTGAAGCTTTCTTT
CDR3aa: CASSDRRGEAFF

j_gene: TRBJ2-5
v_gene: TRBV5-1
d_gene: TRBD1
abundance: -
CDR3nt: TGCGCCAGCAGCTGGGCACCGGGACAGGGGCGGGAGACCCAGTACTTC
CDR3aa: CASSWAPGQGRETQYF

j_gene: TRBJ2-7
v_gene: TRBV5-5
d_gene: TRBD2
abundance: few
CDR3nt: TGTGCCAGCAGCTTGGCTGGCGGGACTAGCGGTCCTCCGTACTTC
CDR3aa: CASSLAGGTSGPPYF

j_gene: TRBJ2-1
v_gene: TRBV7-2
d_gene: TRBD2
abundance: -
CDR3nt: TGTGCCAGCAGCTTTAGCGGGGGGGCTTACAATGAGCAGTTCTTC
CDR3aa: CASSFSGGAYNEQFF

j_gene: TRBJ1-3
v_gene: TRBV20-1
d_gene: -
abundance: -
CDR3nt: TGCAGTGCTAGTCGCAGAGGCAGGGTGCCTGGAAACACCATATATTTT
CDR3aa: CSASRRGRVPGNTIYF

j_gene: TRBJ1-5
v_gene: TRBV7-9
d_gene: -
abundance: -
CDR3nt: TGTGCCAGCGGGGACGGAGGATATAGCAATCAGCCCCAGCATTTT
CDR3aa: CASGDGGYSNQPQHF

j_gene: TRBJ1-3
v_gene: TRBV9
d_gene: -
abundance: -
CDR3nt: TGTGCCAGCAGCGTGTTAAGCTCTGGAAACACCATATATTTT
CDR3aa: CASSVLSSGNTIYF

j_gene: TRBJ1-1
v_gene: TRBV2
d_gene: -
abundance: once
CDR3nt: TGTGCCAGCAGTGTAACGGGTTTTACCACTGAAGCTTTCTTT
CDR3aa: CASSVTGFTTEAFF

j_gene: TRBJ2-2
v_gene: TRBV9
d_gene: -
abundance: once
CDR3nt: TGTGCCAGCAGCGTAGGATTCACCGGGGAGCTGTTTTTT
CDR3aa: CASSVGFTGELFF

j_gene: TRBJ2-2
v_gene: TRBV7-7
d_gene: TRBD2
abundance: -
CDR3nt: TGTGCTAGCAGCCCATTGTGGCTAGCGGGGGCCGAGAACACCGGGGAGCTGTTTTTT
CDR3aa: CASSPLWLAGAENTGELFF

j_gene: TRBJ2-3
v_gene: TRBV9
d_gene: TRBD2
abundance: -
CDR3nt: TGTGCCAGCAGCCCCGGGGGGTCGTACACAGATACGCAGTATTTT
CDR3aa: CASSPGGSYTDTQYF

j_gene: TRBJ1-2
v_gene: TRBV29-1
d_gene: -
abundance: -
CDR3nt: TGCAGCGTTGAGGCTTCTAGGAGCTATGGCTACACCTTC
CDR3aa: CSVEASRSYGYTF

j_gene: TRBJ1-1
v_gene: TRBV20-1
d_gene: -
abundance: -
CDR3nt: TGCAGTGCTAGAGACGTCCCTCAAGCTTTCTTT
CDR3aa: CSARDVPQAFF

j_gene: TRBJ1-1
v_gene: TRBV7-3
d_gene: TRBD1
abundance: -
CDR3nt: TGTGCCAGCAGCGCAGCACTGGGACAGGGCGACACTGAAGCTTTCTTT
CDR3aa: CASSAALGQGDTEAFF

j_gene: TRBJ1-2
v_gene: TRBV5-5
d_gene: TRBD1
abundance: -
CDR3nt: TGTGCCAGCAGCCCGCGACAGGGCCGCAGTGGCTACACCTTC
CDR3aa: CASSPRQGRSGYTF

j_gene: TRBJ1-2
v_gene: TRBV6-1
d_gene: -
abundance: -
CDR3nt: TGTGCCAGCAGTGAATTGGTCGGTTATGGCTACACCTTC
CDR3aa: CASSELVGYGYTF

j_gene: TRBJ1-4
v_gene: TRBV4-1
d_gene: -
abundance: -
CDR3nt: TGCGCCAGCAGCCCACTAGGGAGGGTAAACAATGAAAAACTGTTTTTT
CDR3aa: CASSPLGRVNNEKLFF

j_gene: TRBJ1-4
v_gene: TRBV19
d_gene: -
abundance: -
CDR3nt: TGTGCCAGTAGTCAAACCGGGAGTAGTGAAAAACTGTTTTTT
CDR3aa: CASSQTGSSEKLFF

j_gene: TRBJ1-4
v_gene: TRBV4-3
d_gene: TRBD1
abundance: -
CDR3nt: TGCGCCAGCAGCCAAGGACAGGGGGGAGAAAAACTGTTTTTT
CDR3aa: CASSQGQGGEKLFF

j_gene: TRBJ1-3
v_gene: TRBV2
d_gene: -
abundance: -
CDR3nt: TGTGCCAGCAGTGCACAGAAAAACACCATATATTTT
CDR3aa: CASSAQKNTIYF

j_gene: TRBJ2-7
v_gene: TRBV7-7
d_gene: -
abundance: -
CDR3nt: TGTGCTAGCAGCTTAGACACATCCTACGAGCAGTACTTC
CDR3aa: CASSLDTSYEQYF

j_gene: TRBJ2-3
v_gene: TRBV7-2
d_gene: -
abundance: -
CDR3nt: TGTGCCAGCAGCTTGTTCGACAGGGGACTAGCCACAGATACGCAGTATTTT
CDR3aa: CASSLFDRGLATDTQYF

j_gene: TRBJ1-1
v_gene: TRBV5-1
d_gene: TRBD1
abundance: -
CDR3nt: TGCGCCAGCAGGGAACAGGGGGTGAACACTGAAGCTTTCTTT
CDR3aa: CASREQGVNTEAFF

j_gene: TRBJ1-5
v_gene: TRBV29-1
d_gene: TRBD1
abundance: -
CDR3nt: TGCAGCGTTGTCGGGACAGGGTACAATCAGCCCCAGCATTTT
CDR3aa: CSVVGTGYNQPQHF

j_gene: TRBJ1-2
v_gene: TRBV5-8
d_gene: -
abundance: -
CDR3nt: TGTGCCAGCAGCACGATACAGGGTGGGAGATATGGCTACACCTTC
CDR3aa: CASSTIQGGRYGYTF

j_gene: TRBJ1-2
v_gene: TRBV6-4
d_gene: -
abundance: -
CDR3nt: TGTGCCAGCAGCGTCCCAGGGTCGGTCTATGGCTACACCTTC
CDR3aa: CASSVPGSVYGYTF

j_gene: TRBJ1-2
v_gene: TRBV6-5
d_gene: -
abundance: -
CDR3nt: TGTGCCAGAAGAGCAGATGGTTTGGTAGACGGCTACACCTTC
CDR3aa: CARRADGLVDGYTF

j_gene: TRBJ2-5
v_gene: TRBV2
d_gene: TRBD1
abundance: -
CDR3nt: TGTGCCAGCTCGGTTACCTGGGACAGGGCGGAGACCCAGTACTTC
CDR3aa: CASSVTWDRAETQYF

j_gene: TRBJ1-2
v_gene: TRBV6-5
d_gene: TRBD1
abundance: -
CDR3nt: TGTGCCAGCAGCACTTTGGATAGGGGGCTCGGCTACACCTTC
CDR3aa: CASSTLDRGLGYTF

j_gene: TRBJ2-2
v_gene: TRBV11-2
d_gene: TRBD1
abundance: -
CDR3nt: TGTGCCAGCAGCTGGCGGACAGGGAGGACCGGGGAGCTGTTTTTT
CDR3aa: CASSWRTGRTGELFF

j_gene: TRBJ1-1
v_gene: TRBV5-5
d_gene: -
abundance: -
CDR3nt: TGTGCCAGCAGCTTGGCGCCTGCCTACACTGAAGCTTTCTTT
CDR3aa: CASSLAPAYTEAFF

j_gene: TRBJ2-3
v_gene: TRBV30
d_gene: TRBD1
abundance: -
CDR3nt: TGTGCCTGGAGCCATCACAGGGGGCTTGGAGATACGCAGTATTTT
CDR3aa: CAWSHHRGLGDTQYF

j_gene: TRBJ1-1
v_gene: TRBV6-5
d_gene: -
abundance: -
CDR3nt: TGTGCCAGCAGTCTACGATCGGCAGACACTGAAGCTTTCTTT
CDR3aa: CASSLRSADTEAFF